This TCR beta chain was captured by sequencing in a study of shared clonotypes between healthy human individuals. Study observations and caveats: Between a few donors, naive CD4 clonotypes were shared at a level of around 4.8%. Sorted-subset sequencing, rarefaction showed, was incomplete despite large depth. The four-donor shared clonotypes exceeded non-shared clonotypes in generation probability, with non-shared ones scoring lower.

The germline V gene has CDR1 SGHVS and CDR2 FQNEAQ. This CDR3 spans 13 amino acids. With V trimmed by 5 bases and J by 8 bases, 7 bases remained unmatched. Only CD45RO-negative cells positively selected for CCR7 counted as naive CD8 cells, so terminally differentiated effector memory CD45RA+ cells were excluded. It was 150 to 250 ng DNA, 25,000 to 35,000 T cell genomes, that sorted-subset replicate PCRs used. Assay: immunoSEQ multiplex PCR; the TCRdb copy retains only in-frame clones and omits some. The sample lists roughly 590,000 clones; around 95% were seen once. With regard to this clone: Its cognate antigen is unknown.

V is TRBV7-8 and J is TRBJ1-2; 8 bases are shared with TRBD1. The sample comprised naive CD8+ T cells sorted from blood. The receptor's source is a woman aged 30 to 39 in good health. The CDR3 DNA is TGTGCCAGCAGCACTGACAGGGGAGGGGGCTACACCTTC. As protein: CASSTDRGGGYTF.